These T cell receptor beta chains were read from a single sample in a study of shared clonotypes between healthy human individuals. Repertoires were generated with immunoSEQ multiplex PCR, while TCRdb's copy carries only in-frame clones and drops some. The sample carries fewer than 1.4 million clones, around 78% recorded once. Material: memory CD4+ T cells from PBMCs. The receptors derive from a man between 18 and 35 years old in good health. Some clones in this sample may be carry-over from other donors' samples. Each CDR3 is given with its conserved first and last residue.

J gene | V gene | CDR3 protein
TRBJ2-2 | TRBV7-7 | CASSSHLTGELFF
TRBJ2-4 | TRBV28 | CASLRGGQSVQYF
TRBJ1-3 | TRBV7-2 | CASSQTVGNTIYF
TRBJ2-2 | TRBV27 | CASRWDRGAGELFF
TRBJ2-5 | TRBV27 | CASSYLAAQETQYF
TRBJ1-5 | TRBV5-1 | CASSIGPLGESAQHF
TRBJ2-1 | TRBV20-1 | CSALLNEQFF
TRBJ2-1 | TRBV2 | CASSQNLPTLAGGQDEQFF
TRBJ1-2 | TRBV2 | CASALYPGQGSGYTF
TRBJ2-1 | TRBV6-8 | CASSYSANEQFF
TRBJ1-2 | TRBV7-9 | CASTARGGPRSYTF
TRBJ1-1 | TRBV7-9 | CASRQTGTGDTEAFF
TRBJ2-7 | TRBV4-1 | CASSQEGLAGGEQYF
TRBJ1-2 | TRBV7-9 | CASRPTTGITNYGYTF
TRBJ2-5 | TRBV7-7 | CASSLAYGAQETQYF
TRBJ2-3 | TRBV28 | CASSPGTGSTDTQYF
TRBJ2-7 | TRBV18 | CASSPREAYEQYF
TRBJ2-7 | TRBV4-2 | CASSTSIGESYEQYF
TRBJ2-4 | TRBV10-3 | CAISDPSQGTKNIQYF
TRBJ2-1 | TRBV19 | CASSKGAISYNEQFF
TRBJ2-3 | TRBV5-1 | CASSSPALRTDTQYF
TRBJ1-4 | TRBV7-2 | CASSKYTRTGVGEKLFF
TRBJ2-3 | TRBV7-9 | CASSPGTSALPADTQYF
TRBJ2-7 | TRBV19 | CASSIETSYEQYF
TRBJ2-3 | TRBV5-6 | CASSLVGGRFATDTQYF
TRBJ2-3 | TRBV7-9 | CASSPNNLAGTDTQYF
TRBJ1-2 | TRBV7-9 | CASSFSGGTRGGYTF
TRBJ1-5 | TRBV7-8 | CASSFQGSNQPQHF
TRBJ1-3 | TRBV6-4 | CASSVGTGSGNTIYF
TRBJ1-3 | TRBV20-1 | CSVNSGNTIYF
TRBJ2-1 | TRBV6-5 | CASSYSGQTYNEQFF
TRBJ2-5 | TRBV5-5 | CASSLSVIGLGETQYF
TRBJ2-1 | TRBV4-1 | CASSNPGTGKYEQFF
TRBJ2-7 | TRBV7-2 | CASSFGTGNYEQYF
TRBJ2-5 | TRBV2 | CASSLRGYQETQYF
TRBJ2-2 | TRBV2 | CASSRTTSGTGELFF
TRBJ1-5 | TRBV2 | CASKDSDRGHQPQHF
TRBJ1-2 | TRBV11-1 | CASSLGGSGYTF
TRBJ1-5 | TRBV6-1 | CASSGSSLLGQQYSNQPQHF
TRBJ2-1 | TRBV27 | CASSLAGVEQFF
TRBJ2-2 | TRBV30 | CASRVSGRSLFF